The T cell receptor beta chain under discussion was sequenced for a study of Graves' ophthalmopathy and Graves' hyperthyroidism. Study-level information: Samples of peripheral blood were obtained at initial diagnosis, prior to treatment of any kind.

TCR beta CDR3 amplification used RNA transcripts. The workflow started with a first-round RT-PCR run with HTBI primers and then moved on to a second-round multiplex PCR. TCRdb reprocessed the multiplex PCR reads with MiXCR, giving one entry per CDR3 protein. The sample gives about 200,000 distinct CDR3 sequences, approximately 29% of which show up once; approximately 9.1% is in the top ten. The sample holds many counts of this clonotype. Ophthalmopathic donors had moderate-to-severe activity, CAS ≥3 and NOSPECS ≥4, with disease that had lasted under 3 months. The PBMC fraction was derived from under 11 ml of fresh peripheral blood. The germline gives CDR1 SGHAT, CDR2 FQNNGV. CDR3 length: 14 amino acids. Trimming cost V 5 bases and J 1 base; bases outside gene matches: 3.

The material sequenced was peripheral blood. This TCR derives from a man aged 50-59 years with Graves' ophthalmopathy. This chain links TRBV11-2 with TRBJ2-5; TRBD2 matches at 8 bases. CDR3 sequence reads: CASSLRGGQETQYF. The CDR3 coding sequence is TGTGCCAGCAGCCTCCGGGGGGGCCAAGAGACCCAGTACTTC.